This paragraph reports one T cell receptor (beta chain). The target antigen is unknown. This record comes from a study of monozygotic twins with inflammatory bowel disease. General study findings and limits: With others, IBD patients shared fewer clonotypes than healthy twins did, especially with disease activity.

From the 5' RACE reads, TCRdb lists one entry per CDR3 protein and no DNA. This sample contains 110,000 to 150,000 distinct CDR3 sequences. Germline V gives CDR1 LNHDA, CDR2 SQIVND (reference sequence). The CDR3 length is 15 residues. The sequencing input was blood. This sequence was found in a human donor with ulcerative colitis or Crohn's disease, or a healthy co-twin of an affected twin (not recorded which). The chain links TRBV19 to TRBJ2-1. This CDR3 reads CASSIDLAVNNEQFF.